This T cell receptor (beta chain) derives from a study of radiotherapy plus CTLA-4 blockade in lung cancer. Using immunoSEQ multiplex PCR, the repertoire was profiled, and TCRdb retains in-frame clones only, with some absent. Of roughly 48,000 clones in the sample, 75% to 85% were seen once. The J segment lost 4 bases and the V segment lost 5 bases, leaving 7 bases of the junction unmatched. Per germline, CDR1 SGHAT and CDR2 FQDESV (reference sequence). The CDR3 is 14 amino acids. The TCR comes from a human donor with non-small cell lung cancer who had stable disease on radiotherapy plus ipilimumab. The chain uses TRBV11-1 and TRBJ1-2; 7 bases fit TRBD1. The sample consisted of peripheral blood, taken from a patient treated with radiotherapy plus ipilimumab. CDR3 region: CASSIIQGSYGYTF. The CDR3 DNA reads TGTGCCAGCAGCATAATACAGGGGAGCTATGGCTACACCTTC.